Given below is one T cell receptor (beta chain) in context. Antigen unknown. With 60 Vbeta and 13 Jbeta primers, the PCR was carried out. Profiled with immunoSEQ multiplex PCR; TCRdb holds only in-frame clones, not every one. The repertoire has around 130,000 clones, approximately 82% of them found once; the top ten carry about 2.7%. The source of the sample is a study of cytomegalovirus exposure and HLA in healthy donors. Whole-study results and caveats: A link between a missense DCLRE1C variant and TCR beta V- and J-gene trimming emerged from a later analysis.

The CDR3 runs to 15 residues. Trimming at V came to 1 base and at J to 4 bases, leaving 3 bases not matched to a gene. Looked up from germline, CDR1 is SGHRS and CDR2 is YFSETQ. The sample consisted of PBMCs. The clonotype originates from a woman aged 18-29 years in good health and CMV-seropositive. The chain uses TRBV5-1 and TRBJ2-1, with 9 bases aligning to TRBD2. The CDR3 region is CASSLIAGDYNEQFF. The CDR3 bases are TGCGCCAGCAGCTTGATAGCGGGGGATTACAATGAGCAGTTCTTC.